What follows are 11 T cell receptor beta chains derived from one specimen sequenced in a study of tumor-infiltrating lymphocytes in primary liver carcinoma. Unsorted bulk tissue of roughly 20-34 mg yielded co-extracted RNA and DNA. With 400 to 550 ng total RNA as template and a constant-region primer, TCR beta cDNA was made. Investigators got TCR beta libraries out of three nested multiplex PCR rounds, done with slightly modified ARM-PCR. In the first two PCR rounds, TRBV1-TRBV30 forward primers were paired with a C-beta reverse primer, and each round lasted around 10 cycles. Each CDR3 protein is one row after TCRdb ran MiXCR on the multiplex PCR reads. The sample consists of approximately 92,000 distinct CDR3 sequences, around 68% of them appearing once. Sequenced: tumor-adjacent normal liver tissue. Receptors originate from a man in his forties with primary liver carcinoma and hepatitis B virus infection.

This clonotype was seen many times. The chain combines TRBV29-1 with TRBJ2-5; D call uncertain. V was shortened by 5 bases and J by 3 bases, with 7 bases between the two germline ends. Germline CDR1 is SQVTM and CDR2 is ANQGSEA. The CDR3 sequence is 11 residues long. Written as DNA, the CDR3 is TGCAGCGTTCATAGGGAAGAGACCCAGTACTTC. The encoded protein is CSVHREETQYF.

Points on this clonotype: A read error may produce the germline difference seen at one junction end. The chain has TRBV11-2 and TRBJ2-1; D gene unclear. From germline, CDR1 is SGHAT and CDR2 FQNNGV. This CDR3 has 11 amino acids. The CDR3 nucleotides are TGTGCCAGCAGTAAGGCGAATGAGCAGCTCTTC. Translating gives CASSKANEQLF.

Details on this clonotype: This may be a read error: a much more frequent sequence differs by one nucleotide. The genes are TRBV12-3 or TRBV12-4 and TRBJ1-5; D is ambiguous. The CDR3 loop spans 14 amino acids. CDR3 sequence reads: CVSSLSGSNQPQHF. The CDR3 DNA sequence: TGTGTCAGCAGTTTATCAGGCAGCAATCAGCCCCAGCATTTT.

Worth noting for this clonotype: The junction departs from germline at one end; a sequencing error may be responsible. In DNA form, the CDR3 reads TGCGCCAGCAGCTTAACTCCGAACACTGATGCTTTCTTT. Translated: CASSLTPNTDAFF. The chain uses TRBV5-1 and TRBJ1-1; D gene uncertain. The length of the CDR3 is 13 residues. CDR1 and CDR2 from the germline V gene are SGHRS and YFSETQ.

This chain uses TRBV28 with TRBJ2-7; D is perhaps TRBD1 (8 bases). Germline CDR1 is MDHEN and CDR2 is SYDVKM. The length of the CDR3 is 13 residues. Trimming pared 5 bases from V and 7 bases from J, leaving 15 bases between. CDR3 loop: CASSQGAGREQYF. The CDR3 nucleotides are TGTGCCAGCAGTCAGGGGGCCGGGAGGGAGCAGTACTTC.

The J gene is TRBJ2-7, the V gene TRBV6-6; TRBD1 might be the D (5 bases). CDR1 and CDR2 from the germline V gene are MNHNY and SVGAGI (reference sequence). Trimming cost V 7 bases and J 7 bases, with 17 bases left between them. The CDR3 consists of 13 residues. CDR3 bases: TGTGCCAGCATCCGGCAGGGTTACAATGAGCAGTACTTC. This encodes CASIRQGYNEQYF.

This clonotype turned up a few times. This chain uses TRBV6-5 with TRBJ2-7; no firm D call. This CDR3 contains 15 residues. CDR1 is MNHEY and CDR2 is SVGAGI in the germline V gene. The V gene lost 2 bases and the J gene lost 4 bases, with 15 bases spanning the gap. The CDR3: CASSYIPESSYEQYF. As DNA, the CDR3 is TGTGCCAGCAGTTACATACCAGAGAGCTCTTACGAGCAGTACTTC.

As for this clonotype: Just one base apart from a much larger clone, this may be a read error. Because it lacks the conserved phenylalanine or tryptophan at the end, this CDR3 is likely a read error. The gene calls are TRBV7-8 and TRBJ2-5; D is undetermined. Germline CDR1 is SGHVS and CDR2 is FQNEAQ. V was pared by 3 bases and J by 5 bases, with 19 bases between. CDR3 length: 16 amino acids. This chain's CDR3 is CASSFHTPWVLETQYL. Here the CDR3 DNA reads TGTGCCAGCAGCTTCCATACCCCATGGGTATTGGAGACCCAGTACCTC.

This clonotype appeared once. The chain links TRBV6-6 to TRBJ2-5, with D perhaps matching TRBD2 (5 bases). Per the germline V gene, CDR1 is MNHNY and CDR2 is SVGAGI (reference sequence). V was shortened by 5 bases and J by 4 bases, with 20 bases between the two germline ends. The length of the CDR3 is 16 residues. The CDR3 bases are TGTGCCAGCAGTGGCAAGACTAATGGGAGTTTAGAGACCCAGTACTTC. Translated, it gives CASSGKTNGSLETQYF.

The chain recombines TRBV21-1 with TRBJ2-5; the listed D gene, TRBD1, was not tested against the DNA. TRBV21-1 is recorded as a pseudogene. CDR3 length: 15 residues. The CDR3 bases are TGTGCCAGCAGCAGTCCAGGGGAGGTCCAAGAGACCCAGTACTTC. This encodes CASSSPGEVQETQYF.

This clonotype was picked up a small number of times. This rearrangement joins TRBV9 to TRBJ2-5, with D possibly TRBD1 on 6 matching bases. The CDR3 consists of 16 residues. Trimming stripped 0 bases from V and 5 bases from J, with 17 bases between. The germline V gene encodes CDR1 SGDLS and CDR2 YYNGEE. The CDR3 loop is CASSVGVRGDPETQYF. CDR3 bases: TGTGCCAGCAGCGTAGGTGTCAGGGGAGATCCGGAGACCCAGTACTTC.